Detailed here is one TCR beta chain. This specimen comes from a study of blood T cell repertoires in COVID-19. The CDR3 loop spans 15 amino acids. Germline V gene lookup returns CDR1 MDHEN and CDR2 SYDVKM. J gave up 0 bases and V 4 bases, and 5 bases lay outside the gene matches. Profiled with immunoSEQ multiplex PCR; TCRdb holds only in-frame clones, not every one. The top ten hold approximately 2.3% of the sample, which has about 150,000 clones, around nine tenths seen once. The chain couples TRBV28 to TRBJ1-1, with TRBD1 identical over 7 bases. Source material: peripheral blood. The receptor comes from a woman in her 70s with acute or convalescent COVID-19. The CDR3 sequence: CASSYQQGLNTEAFF. The CDR3 nucleotides read TGTGCCAGCAGTTATCAACAGGGGTTGAACACTGAAGCTTTCTTT.